This TCR beta chain was sequenced in a study of early T cells in non-severe SARS-CoV-2 infection. In this sample, this clonotype turned up many times. Unique molecular identifiers were added to individual cDNA molecules. TCRdb redid the calling of the 5' RACE reads with MiXCR, one entry per CDR3 protein. The table includes about 20,000 distinct CDR3 sequences, under 4.5% detected once. The trim removed 4 bases at V and 1 base at J, leaving 4 bases unmatched. Germline CDR1 and CDR2: MNHEY and SMNVEV (reference sequence). This CDR3 has 15 residues. Sequencing used whole blood. The J gene is TRBJ2-7, the V gene TRBV27; TRBD2 matches at 10 bases. The TCR originated in an adult who was a healthcare worker with PCR-confirmed SARS-CoV-2 infection or an uninfected control (not recorded which). CDR3 protein: CASSSGTSASYEQYF. The CDR3 coding sequence is TGTGCCAGCAGTTCCGGGACTAGCGCTTCCTACGAGCAGTACTTC.